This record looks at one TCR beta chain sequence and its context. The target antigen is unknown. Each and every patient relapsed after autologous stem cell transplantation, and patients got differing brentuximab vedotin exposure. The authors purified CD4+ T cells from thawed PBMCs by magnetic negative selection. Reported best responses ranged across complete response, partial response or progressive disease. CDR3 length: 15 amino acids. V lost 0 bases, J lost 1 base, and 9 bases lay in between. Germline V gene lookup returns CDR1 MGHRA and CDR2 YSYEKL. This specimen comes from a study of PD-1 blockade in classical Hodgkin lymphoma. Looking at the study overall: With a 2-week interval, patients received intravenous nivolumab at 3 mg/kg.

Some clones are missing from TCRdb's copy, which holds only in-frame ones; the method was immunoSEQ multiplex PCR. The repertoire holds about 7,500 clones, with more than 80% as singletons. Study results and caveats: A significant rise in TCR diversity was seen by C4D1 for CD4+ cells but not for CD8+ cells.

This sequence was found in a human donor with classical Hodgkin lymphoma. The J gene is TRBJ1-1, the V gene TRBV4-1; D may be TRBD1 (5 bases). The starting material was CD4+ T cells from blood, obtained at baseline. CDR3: CASSQDRVGNTEAFF. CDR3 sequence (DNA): TGCGCCAGCAGCCAAGACAGGGTTGGGAACACTGAAGCTTTCTTT.